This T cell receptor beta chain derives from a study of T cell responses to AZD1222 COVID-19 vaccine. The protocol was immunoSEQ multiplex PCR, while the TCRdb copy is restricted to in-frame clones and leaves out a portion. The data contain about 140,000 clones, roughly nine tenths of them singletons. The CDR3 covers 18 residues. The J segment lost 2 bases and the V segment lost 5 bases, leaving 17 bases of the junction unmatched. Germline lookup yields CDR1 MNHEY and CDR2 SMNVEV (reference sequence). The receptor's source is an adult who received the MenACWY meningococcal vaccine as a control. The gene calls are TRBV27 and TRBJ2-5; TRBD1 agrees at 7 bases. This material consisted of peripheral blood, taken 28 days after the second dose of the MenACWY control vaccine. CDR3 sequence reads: CASSPTPRQGRGQETQYF. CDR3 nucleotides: TGTGCCAGCAGTCCCACCCCCCGACAGGGTCGAGGGCAAGAGACCCAGTACTTC.